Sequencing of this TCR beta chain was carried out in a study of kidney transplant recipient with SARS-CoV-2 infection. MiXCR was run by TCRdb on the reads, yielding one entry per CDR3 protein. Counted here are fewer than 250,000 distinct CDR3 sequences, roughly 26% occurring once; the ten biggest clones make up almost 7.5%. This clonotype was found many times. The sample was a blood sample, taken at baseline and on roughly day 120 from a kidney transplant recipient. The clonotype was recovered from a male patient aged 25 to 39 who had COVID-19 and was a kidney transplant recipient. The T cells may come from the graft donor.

The CDR3 loop reads CASSSLAPISYEQYF. The CDR3 region has the DNA TGTGCCAGCAGCTCTCTAGCCCCAATCTCATACGAGCAGTACTTC. This chain links TRBV5-6 with TRBJ2-5, with a tentative D call TRBD2 (5 bases). The end of the DNA aligns better with TRBJ2-7, so the J call may be wrong. This CDR3 spans 15 amino acids. Germline-derived CDR1 and CDR2 are SGHDT and YYEEEE.